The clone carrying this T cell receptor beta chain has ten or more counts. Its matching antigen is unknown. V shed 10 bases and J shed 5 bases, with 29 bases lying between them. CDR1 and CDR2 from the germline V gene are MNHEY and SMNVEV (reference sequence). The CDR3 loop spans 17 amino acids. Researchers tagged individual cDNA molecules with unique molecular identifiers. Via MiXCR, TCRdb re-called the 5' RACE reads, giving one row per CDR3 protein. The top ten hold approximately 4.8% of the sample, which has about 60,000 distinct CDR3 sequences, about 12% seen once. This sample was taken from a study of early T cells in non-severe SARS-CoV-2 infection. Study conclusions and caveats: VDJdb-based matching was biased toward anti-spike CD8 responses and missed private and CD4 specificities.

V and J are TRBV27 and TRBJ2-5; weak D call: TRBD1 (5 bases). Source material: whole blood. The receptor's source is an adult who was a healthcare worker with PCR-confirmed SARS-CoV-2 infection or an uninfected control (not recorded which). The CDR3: CAKTTHHAGLRNETQYF. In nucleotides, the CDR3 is TGTGCCAAAACAACCCACCACGCAGGGTTGAGGAACGAGACCCAGTACTTC.